This T cell receptor beta chain is from a study of shared clonotypes between healthy human individuals. Notes on the study in general: Donor clonotype sharing was expected to depend on sequencing depth.

Ten immunoSEQ deep assay plates were used by the authors to sequence unsorted PBMC DNA. TCRdb keeps only in-frame clones here, not all; method: immunoSEQ multiplex PCR. The table lists about 480,000 clones, 70% to 80% of them singletons. This clone was seen a single time. Its specificity is unknown. This CDR3 has 14 amino acids. Trimming stripped 1 base from V and 5 bases from J, with 9 bases between. From germline, CDR1 is SGHVS and CDR2 FQNEAQ. Source material: PBMCs. This sequence originates from a woman between 35 and 50 years old in good health. Some clones in this sample may be carry-over from other donors' samples. The chain carries TRBV7-8 and TRBJ2-1; D ambiguous. CDR3 DNA: TGTGCCAGCAGCTTAGTCAGATCCAACAATGAGCAGTTCTTC. Amino acids: CASSLVRSNNEQFF.